This T cell receptor beta chain is drawn from a study of beta chain features in type 1 diabetes. Overall study findings and caveats: TCRB CDR3s from Type 1 diabetes patients were moderately but significantly shorter in all four CD4+ subsets. Within the patient group, naive, central memory and Treg TCRB repertoires appeared more similar to each other than within healthy donors.

The table lists this clone with a count of one. What it binds is not known. The CDR3 has 17 amino acids. Unmatched junction bases numbered 4, after V lost 4 bases and J lost 0 bases. The V gene's germline CDR1 is SGHRS and CDR2 YFSETQ. Isolated RNA was reverse transcribed in full, so expressed TCRB transcripts were sequenced. Sequenced by immunoSEQ multiplex PCR; TCRdb stores in-frame clones only, minus some. The sample records 12,000 to 15,000 clones, approximately 60% being singletons. The chain links TRBV5-1 to TRBJ2-6; 10 bases align to TRBD1. Sequencing input: stem cell memory CD4+ T cells from blood. This TCR was sampled from a woman younger than 35 with type 1 diabetes. The chain's CDR3 is CASSPRTGGSGANVLTF. CDR3 bases: TGCGCCAGCAGCCCAAGGACAGGGGGCTCTGGGGCCAACGTCCTGACTTTC.